This T cell receptor beta chain originates from a study of T cell clusters in autoimmune cytopenias. Regarding the study as a whole: Comparing secondary cytopenia with chronic lymphocytic leukemia showed no cluster-lack signature, apparently masked by lymphoma repertoire. The T cell clusters came from computational analysis alone and lack functional validation.

Roughly 38,000 genome equivalents of blood DNA were amplified for TRB. In regard to this clonotype: Its antigen is not known.

One tube held mixed TRB-A and TRB-B primer pools for touch-down PCR. TCRdb re-called the multiplex PCR reads and gives one entry per CDR3 protein, without DNA. The sample features about 12,000 distinct CDR3 sequences, with 3% in its top ten. Specimen: peripheral blood. The source of this sequence is a human donor with an autoimmune cytopenia or autoimmune hepatitis (not recorded which).

CDR3 sequence reads: CASSMGRVVEAFF. The chain links TRBV19 to TRBJ1-1; the D gene TCRdb calls, TRBD1, cannot be checked with no DNA. The germline gives CDR1 LNHDA, CDR2 SQIVND (reference sequence). The length of the CDR3 is 13 residues.